One T cell receptor (beta chain) is described in this entry. Study members were between 18 and 89 years old and lived in around 24 US regions. This record belongs to a study of blood T cell repertoires in COVID-19. The overall study: Italy, Spain and the United States were the sources of the convalescent and acute COVID-19 samples.

Only in-frame clones appear in the TCRdb table, and some are missing; sequencing was by immunoSEQ multiplex PCR. The data contain about 200,000 clones, roughly 90% of them seen just once; the ten biggest clones take up approximately 8%. Sequencing was carried out using PBMCs or T cells enriched from blood (not recorded which). The sequence derives from a young woman who had recovered from COVID-19.

CDR3 sequence reads: CAWGPGNQPQHF. CDR3 nucleotides: TGTGCCTGGGGGCCAGGCAATCAGCCCCAGCATTTT. The chain combines TRBV30 with TRBJ1-5; D is unresolved. Trimming removed 5 bases from V and 2 bases from J, with 7 bases in between. Germline V gives CDR1 GTSNPN, CDR2 SVGIG (reference sequence). This CDR3 has 12 amino acids.